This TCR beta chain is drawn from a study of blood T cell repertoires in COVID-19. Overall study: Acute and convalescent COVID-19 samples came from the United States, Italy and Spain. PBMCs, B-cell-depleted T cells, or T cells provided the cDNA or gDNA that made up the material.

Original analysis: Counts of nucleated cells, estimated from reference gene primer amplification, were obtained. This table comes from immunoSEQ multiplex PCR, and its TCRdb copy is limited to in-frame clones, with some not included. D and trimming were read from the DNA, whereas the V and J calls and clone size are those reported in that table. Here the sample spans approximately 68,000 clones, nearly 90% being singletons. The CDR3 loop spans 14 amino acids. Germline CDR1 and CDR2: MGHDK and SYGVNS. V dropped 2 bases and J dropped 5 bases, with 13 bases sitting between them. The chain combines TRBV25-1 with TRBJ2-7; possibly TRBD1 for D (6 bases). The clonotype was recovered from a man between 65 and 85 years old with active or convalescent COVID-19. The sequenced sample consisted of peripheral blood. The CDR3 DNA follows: TGTGCCAGCAGTGAAGAGCCGACAGGAAACGAGCAGTACTTC. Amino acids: CASSEEPTGNEQYF.